Listed below are T cell receptor beta chains from one sample, sequenced in a study of read filtering for tumor transcriptome and immune sequencing. TCRdb processed the reads anew with MiXCR; each CDR3 protein has one entry. In the table there are more than 100,000 distinct CDR3 sequences, around 13% of which are singletons. Material for sequencing was a population of CD138-negative cells sorted from bone marrow. These receptors came from a donor older than 35 with multiple myeloma. The CDR3 runs from the conserved cysteine through the conserved F or W. The D gene is left open where the match is weak. Some rows have no size entry. The others give once, few or many, or a class for an expanded clone.

j_gene	d_gene	v_gene	abundance	CDR3nt	CDR3aa
TRBJ1-3	.	TRBV28	.	TGTGCCAGCAGCCCCGGGGGCCGAAGGGACACCATATATTTT	CASSPGGRRDTIYF
TRBJ2-3	.	TRBV12-3/TRBV12-4	many	TGTGCCAGCAGTCCCCAACCCAGGGGTACGCAGTATTTT	CASSPQPRGTQYF
TRBJ1-3	.	TRBV5-1	many	TGCGCCAGCAGCTTGGACCTGGCAGGGAACTCTGGAAACACCATATATTTT	CASSLDLAGNSGNTIYF
TRBJ2-5	.	TRBV3-1	.	TGTGCCAGCAGAAGAGCGGTCGAGGAGACCCAGTACTTC	CASRRAVEETQYF
TRBJ2-3	TRBD2	TRBV5-1	many	TGCGCCAGCAGCGCCCTAGCGGGGGGGCCCGGCACAGATACGCAGTATTTT	CASSALAGGPGTDTQYF
TRBJ2-7	.	TRBV5-1	few	TGCGCCAGCAGCTTGGCGGGAGAATACGAGCAGTACTTC	CASSLAGEYEQYF
TRBJ1-1	.	TRBV6-2/TRBV6-3	.	TGTGCCAGCAGTCAAGGGGTGGGCACTGAAGCTTTCTTT	CASSQGVGTEAFF
TRBJ2-3	.	TRBV11-2	many	TGTGCCAGCAGCTTTTTCGATACGCAGTATTTT	CASSFFDTQYF
TRBJ1-1	TRBD1	TRBV5-4	.	TGTGCCAGCAGCTTGGGGGGACAGGGGAACACTGATGCTTTCTTT	CASSLGGQGNTDAFF
TRBJ1-1	.	TRBV20-1	many	TGCAGTGCTACACCCGACAGGATGGACACTGAAGCTTTCTTT	CSATPDRMDTEAFF
TRBJ2-1	TRBD2	TRBV19	many	TGTGCCAGTAGTATCCTAGCGGGGGCCCACAATGAGCAGTTCTTC	CASSILAGAHNEQFF
TRBJ2-5	TRBD2	TRBV5-1	.	TGCGCCAGCAGCGGGAGGGAGGCCCAAGAGACCCAGTACTTC	CASSGREAQETQYF
TRBJ1-5	.	TRBV5-8	many	TGTGCCAGCAGCTTTGAGGTATCTGGCAATCAGCCCCAGCATTTT	CASSFEVSGNQPQHF
TRBJ2-2	.	TRBV6-5	.	TGTGCCAGGAGTTACGACAAGCCGAACACCGGGGAGCTGTTTTTT	CARSYDKPNTGELFF
TRBJ2-3	.	TRBV10-3	.	TGTGCCATCAGTGAGGGCACAGGGCAGGGGTTGCAGTATTTT	CAISEGTGQGLQYF
TRBJ2-1	.	TRBV29-1	many	TGCAGCGTTGACCCTACGGACAATGAGCAGTTCTTC	CSVDPTDNEQFF
TRBJ2-3	.	TRBV5-1	.	TGCGCCAGCAGCTCGGAGACCCACAGGGAAGATACGCAGTATTTT	CASSSETHREDTQYF
TRBJ2-1	TRBD1	TRBV29-1	once	TGCAGCGTGTCCGGGACAGGGTCGCCCGAGCAGTTCTTC	CSVSGTGSPEQFF
TRBJ2-2	.	TRBV5-1	many	TGCGCCAGCAGCTCCCGGCGGGCCGGGGAGCTGTTTTTT	CASSSRRAGELFF
TRBJ2-3	.	TRBV7-9	many	TGTGCCAGCAGCTTAGACGGGGCCGGGGATACGCAGTATTTT	CASSLDGAGDTQYF
TRBJ1-1	.	TRBV5-1	.	TGCGCCAGCAGCTTGTCTGGGCCTAGGACTGAAGCTTTCTTT	CASSLSGPRTEAFF
TRBJ2-4	.	TRBV12-3/TRBV12-4	many	TGTGCCAGCAGGTCCAGAGATGGGACCAAAAACATTCAGTACTTC	CASRSRDGTKNIQYF
TRBJ1-5	.	TRBV19	.	TGTGCCAGTAGTATGGGGTTTCAGGGCAATCAGCCCCAGCATTTT	CASSMGFQGNQPQHF
TRBJ2-7	TRBD1	TRBV5-6	few	TGTGCCAGCAGCCTGTACTATACCGGGACAGGGTTTTCGTTGTACTTC	CASSLYYTGTGFSLYF
TRBJ2-1	.	TRBV4-2	many	TGTGCCAGCAGCCAAGGGAGGCAGGGGAATGAGCAGTTCTTC	CASSQGRQGNEQFF
TRBJ1-1	TRBD1	TRBV15	many	TGTGCCACCAGCAGAGTTGGGACAGGGGCGACTGAAGCTTTCTTT	CATSRVGTGATEAFF
TRBJ1-3	.	TRBV29-1	.	TGCAGCGTTGTTCCAGGATCGACTGGAAACACCATATATTTT	CSVVPGSTGNTIYF
TRBJ2-3	TRBD1	TRBV20-1	many	TGCAGTGCTAGTCAAGCGCACAGGGGGGCAGATACGCAGTATTTT	CSASQAHRGADTQYF
TRBJ2-3	.	TRBV7-8	many	TGTGCCAGCAGCTTAGGCGCAGGGGCCTTACCCGCTAGCACAGATACGCAGTATTTT	CASSLGAGALPASTDTQYF
TRBJ2-5	.	TRBV5-1	many	TGCGCCAGCAGCAAGGTGGCCGCCGGAGAGACCCAGTACTTC	CASSKVAAGETQYF
TRBJ1-5	.	TRBV6-1	.	TGTGCCAGCAGAGGCAGCCCCAATCAGCCCCAGCATTTT	CASRGSPNQPQHF
TRBJ2-1	TRBD2	TRBV7-9	many	TGTGCCAGCAGCCCCCAAGTCGCGGGAGGTTACAATGAGCAGTTCTTC	CASSPQVAGGYNEQFF
TRBJ1-1	.	TRBV11-2	many	TGTGCCAGCAGCTCCAGGGCATACGGGGGAGAGCGCACTGAAGCTTTCTTT	CASSSRAYGGERTEAFF
TRBJ2-1	TRBD1	TRBV7-9	many	TGTGCCAGCAGCTTGGGACAGGGTAACTACAATGAGCAGTTCTTC	CASSLGQGNYNEQFF
TRBJ1-1	.	TRBV5-1	many	TGCGCCAGTGGCCTTGACCGGAACACTGAAGCTTTCTTT	CASGLDRNTEAFF
TRBJ1-5	TRBD1	TRBV10-3	many	TGTGCCATCCGGGACAGGGACAATCAGCCCCAGCATTTT	CAIRDRDNQPQHF
TRBJ1-2	.	TRBV5-1	.	TGCGCCAGCAGCTTGAGGACAGAACCTAACTATGGCTACACCTTC	CASSLRTEPNYGYTF
TRBJ1-5	.	TRBV7-2	few	TGTGCCAGCAGCTTAAGGGAACAGCCCCGGCATTTT	CASSLREQPRHF
TRBJ1-5	.	TRBV7-2	many	TGTGCCAGCAGCTTACTAGGTGAGCAGCCCCAGCATTTT	CASSLLGEQPQHF
TRBJ2-3	TRBD1	TRBV20-1	many	TGCAGCCGCCCGAGGGGACAGGGGGCCACAGATACGCAGTATTTT	CSRPRGQGATDTQYF
TRBJ2-2	TRBD2	TRBV10-3	.	TGTGCCACCCGACTAGCGGGAGGCAAGAGCACCGGGGAGCTGTTTTTT	CATRLAGGKSTGELFF
TRBJ2-3	.	TRBV5-1	.	TGCGCCAGCAGCTTGGACAGGTCCACAGATACGCGGTATTTT	CASSLDRSTDTRYF
TRBJ1-2	TRBD1	TRBV7-9	many	TGTGCCAGCAGCCATGGGAAACAGGGGGAGAACTATGGCTACACCTTC	CASSHGKQGENYGYTF
TRBJ1-5	TRBD1	TRBV7-2	many	TGTGCCAGCACCTTGACAGGGGGCGGCAATCAGCCCCAGCATTTT	CASTLTGGGNQPQHF
TRBJ1-5	.	TRBV28	many	TGTGCCAGCAGTGGGGGTGGGGGGGGTAATCAGCCCCAGCATTTT	CASSGGGGGNQPQHF
TRBJ2-1	TRBD2	TRBV12-3/TRBV12-4	many	TGTGCCAGCAAGGGGCTAGCGGTATACAATGAGCAGTTCTTC	CASKGLAVYNEQFF
TRBJ2-7	TRBD1	TRBV7-2	many	TGTGCCAGCAGCTTAGAGGGGGCTAGATTCACCTACGAGCAGTACTTC	CASSLEGARFTYEQYF
TRBJ1-1	.	TRBV7-9	.	TGTGCCAGCAGCTTAGGGAATCTCTACACTGAAGCTTTCTTT	CASSLGNLYTEAFF